This T cell receptor beta chain was sequenced in a study of T cell responses to AZD1222 COVID-19 vaccine (dated by TCRdb to about 2021). A note on the overall study: AZD1222 recipients given second doses at about 4 weeks or at about 12 weeks were pooled, since spike-specific TCR depth and breadth were not found to differ between the two schedules. Enrollment into the trials was organized by age into subgroups of 18-55, 56-69 and 70-plus years, and those subgroups contained 148, 28 and 57 TCR-sequenced participants, respectively. TCR sequencing was performed for fewer than 250 trial participants, of whom some 200 were given two doses of AZD1222 and approximately 25 were given two doses of MenACWY control vaccine.

The CDR3 regions of human TCRbeta chains were analyzed by immunosequencing. The authors' analysis ran thus. Repertoire TCRs were matched against a reference library of SARS-CoV-2-specific TCRs generated with the MIRA antigen-specificity platform. Breadth was defined as the fraction of unique TCRs that were SARS-CoV-2-associated. Depth was defined as the fraction of total T cells that were SARS-CoV-2-associated. Using the MIRA data, each spike-specific TCR was mapped to the spike region that the TCR reacts to and placed in a CD4 or CD8 class. Log10-transformed breadth and depth values were compared by one-way ANOVA with Sidak's multiple comparisons tests. Drawn from immuneACCESS, this table holds only the in-frame rearrangements with V and J called that TCRdb kept. Clones are partly lost; checked studies trace under half to an unresolved V gene and leave the rest unexplained. D and trimming come from the DNA, and the V and J calls and clone size come from that table. This sample is represented by 150,000 to 200,000 clones; more than 85% of them were singletons. The top ten clonotypes cover 3.5% to 4.5% of the sample.

Broader findings and caveats from the paper: After two AZD1222 doses, spike-specific TCR breadth and depth were significantly higher than at day 0 and than in MenACWY recipients. The whole spike protein was spanned by vaccine-associated CD4 TCRs, and dominant responses were seen in regions 160-218 and 743-854. Reportedly, almost half of the unique spike-specific TCRs recognized epitopes lying outside the regions that are mutated in the B.1.351 and B.1.1.7 variants. The 56-69-year group was small, and its depth increase did not reach significance, likely because of low power. Because no samples from the day 14 peak response were available, repertoires could be characterized only after the peak T cell response. Conclusions about previously exposed vaccinees are limited because only a handful of AZD1222 recipients were SARS-CoV-2 seropositive at baseline. Participants were mostly white British and included more females than males, and it was suggested by the authors that clonal diversity may have been underestimated.

V was cut back by 6 bases and J by 4 bases, leaving a gap of 12 bases between them. From cysteine to phenylalanine, the CDR3 is 13 amino acids long. The entry retains the CDR3 DNA only, 39 bases that are in frame from base 1. Per the publication, the time point label means: baseline before first vaccination. The vaccinee samples were drawn from two UK trials, COV001 and COV002, one of which was a single-blind randomized controlled phase 2/3 trial testing AZD1222 (ChAdOx1 nCoV-19) in healthy adults. For TCRbeta chain sequencing, PBMC samples from trial participants were taken at day 0 and at day 28 after the second dose. A word on this clone: Its antigen is unknown. The sample holds no much larger clone one base away, and base qualities are not on file.

The receptor comes from an adult in good health. The chain joins TRBV12-3 or TRBV12-4 to TRBJ1-1; tentative D gene TRBD1, with 6 bases matching. The sequences come from peripheral blood, collected on day 0 of AZD1222 vaccination. The DNA sequence is TGTGCCAGCAGCCTAGGGGGGGGCACTGAAGCTTTCTTT. Its protein is CASSLGGGTEAFF.